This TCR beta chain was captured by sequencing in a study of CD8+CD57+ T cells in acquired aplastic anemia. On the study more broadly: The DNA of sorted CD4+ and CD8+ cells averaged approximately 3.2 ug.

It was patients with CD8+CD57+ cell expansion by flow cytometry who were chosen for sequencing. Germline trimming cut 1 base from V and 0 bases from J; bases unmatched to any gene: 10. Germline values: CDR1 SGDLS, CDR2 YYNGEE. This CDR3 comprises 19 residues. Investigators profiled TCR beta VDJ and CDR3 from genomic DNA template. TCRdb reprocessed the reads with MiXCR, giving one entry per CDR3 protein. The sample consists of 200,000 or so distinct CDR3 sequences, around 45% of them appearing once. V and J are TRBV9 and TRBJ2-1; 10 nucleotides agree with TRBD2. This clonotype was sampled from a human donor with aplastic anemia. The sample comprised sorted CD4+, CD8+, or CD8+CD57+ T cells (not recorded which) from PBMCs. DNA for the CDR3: TGTGCCAGCAGCGTAAGGGCTAGCGGGAGTCGGAGCTCCTACAATGAGCAGTTCTTC. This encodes CASSVRASGSRSSYNEQFF.